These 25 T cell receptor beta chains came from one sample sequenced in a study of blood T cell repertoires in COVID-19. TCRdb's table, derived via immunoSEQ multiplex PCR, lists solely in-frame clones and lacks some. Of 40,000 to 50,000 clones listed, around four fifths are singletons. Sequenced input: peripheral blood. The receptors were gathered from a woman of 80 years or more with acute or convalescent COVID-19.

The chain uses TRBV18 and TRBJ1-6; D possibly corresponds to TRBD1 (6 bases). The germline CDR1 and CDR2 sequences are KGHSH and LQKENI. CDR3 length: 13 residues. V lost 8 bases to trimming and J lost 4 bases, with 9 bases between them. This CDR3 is CASQTGYNSPLHF. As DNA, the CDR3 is TGTGCCAGCCAGACAGGTTATAATTCACCCCTCCACTTT.

CDR3 sequence (DNA): TGCGCCAGCAGCTATTCCGACAGATATGGCTACACCTTC. Protein sequence: CASSYSDRYGYTF. The V gene is TRBV5-1, the J gene TRBJ1-2, with TRBD1 as a possible D gene (5 bases). V lost 3 bases, J lost 5 bases, and 11 bases lay in between. Germline CDR1 SGHRS, CDR2 YFSETQ. CDR3 size: 13 residues. Variable domain in full (rest from reference TRBV5-1 and TRBJ1-2): KAGVTQTPRYLIKTRGQQVTLSCSPISGHRSVSWYQQTPGQGLQFLFEYFSETQRNKGNFPGRFSGRQFSNSRSEMNVSTLELGDSALYLCASSYSDRYGYTFGSGTRLTVV.

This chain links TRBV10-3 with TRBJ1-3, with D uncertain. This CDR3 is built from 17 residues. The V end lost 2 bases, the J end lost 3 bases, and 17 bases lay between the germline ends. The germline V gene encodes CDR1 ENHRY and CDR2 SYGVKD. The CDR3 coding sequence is TGTGCCATCAGTGAGATTGGTGGTAGGAGTAGTGGAAACACCATATATTTT. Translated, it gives CAISEIGGRSSGNTIYF.

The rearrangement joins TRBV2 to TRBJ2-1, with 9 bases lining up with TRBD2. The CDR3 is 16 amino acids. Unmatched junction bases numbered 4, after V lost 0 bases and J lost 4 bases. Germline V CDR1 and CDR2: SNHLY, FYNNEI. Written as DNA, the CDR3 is TGTGCCAGCAGTGAAGCTCGCGGGGGGGCTTACAATGAGCAGTTCTTC. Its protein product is CASSEARGGAYNEQFF.

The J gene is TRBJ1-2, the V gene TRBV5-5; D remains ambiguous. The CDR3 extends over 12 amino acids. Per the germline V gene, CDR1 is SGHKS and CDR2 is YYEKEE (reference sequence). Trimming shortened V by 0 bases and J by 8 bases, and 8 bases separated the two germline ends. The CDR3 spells CASSLDPSGYTF. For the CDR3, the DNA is TGTGCCAGCAGCTTGGATCCCTCCGGCTACACCTTC.

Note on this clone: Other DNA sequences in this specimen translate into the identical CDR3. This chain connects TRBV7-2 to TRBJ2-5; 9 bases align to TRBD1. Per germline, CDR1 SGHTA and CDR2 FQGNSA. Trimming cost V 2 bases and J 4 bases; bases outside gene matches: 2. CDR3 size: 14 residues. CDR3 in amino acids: CASSLTGGAETQYF. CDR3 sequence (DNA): TGTGCCAGCAGCTTAACAGGGGGCGCAGAGACCCAGTACTTC.

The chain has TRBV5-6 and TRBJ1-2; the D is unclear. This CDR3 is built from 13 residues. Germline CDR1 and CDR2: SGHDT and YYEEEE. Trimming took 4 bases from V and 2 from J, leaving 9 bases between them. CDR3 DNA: TGTGCCAGCAGCCTAGTTCCGAACTATGGCTACACCTTC. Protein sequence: CASSLVPNYGYTF.

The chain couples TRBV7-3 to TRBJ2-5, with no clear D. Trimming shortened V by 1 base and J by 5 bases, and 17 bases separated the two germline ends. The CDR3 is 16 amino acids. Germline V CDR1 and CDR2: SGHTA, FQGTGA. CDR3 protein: CASSLSGGVPSETQYF. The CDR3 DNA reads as TGTGCCAGCAGCTTAAGTGGTGGAGTTCCATCCGAGACCCAGTACTTC. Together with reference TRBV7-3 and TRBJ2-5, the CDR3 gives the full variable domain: GAGVSQTPSNKVTEKGKYVELRCDPISGHTALYWYRQSLGQGPEFLIYFQGTGAADDSGLPNDRFFAVRPEGSVSTLKIQRTERGDSAVYLCASSLSGGVPSETQYFGPGTRLLVL.

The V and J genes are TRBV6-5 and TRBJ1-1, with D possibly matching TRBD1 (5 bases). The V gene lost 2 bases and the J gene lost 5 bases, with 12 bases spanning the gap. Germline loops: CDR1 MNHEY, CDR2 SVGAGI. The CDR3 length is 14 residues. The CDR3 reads CASSYRGGGTEAFF. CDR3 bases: TGTGCCAGCAGTTACAGGGGAGGTGGGACTGAAGCTTTCTTT.

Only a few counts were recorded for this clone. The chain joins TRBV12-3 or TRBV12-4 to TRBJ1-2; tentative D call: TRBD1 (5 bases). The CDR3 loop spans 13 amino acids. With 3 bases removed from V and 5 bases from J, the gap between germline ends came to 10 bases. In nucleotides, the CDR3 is TGTGCCAGCAGTTTGGCAGGGAGGTATGGCTACACCTTC. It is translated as CASSLAGRYGYTF.

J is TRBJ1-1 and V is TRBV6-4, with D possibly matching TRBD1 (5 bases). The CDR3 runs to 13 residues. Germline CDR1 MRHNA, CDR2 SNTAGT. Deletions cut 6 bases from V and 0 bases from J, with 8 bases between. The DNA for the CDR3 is TGTGCCAGCAGACAGGACATGAACACTGAAGCTTTCTTT. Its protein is CASRQDMNTEAFF.

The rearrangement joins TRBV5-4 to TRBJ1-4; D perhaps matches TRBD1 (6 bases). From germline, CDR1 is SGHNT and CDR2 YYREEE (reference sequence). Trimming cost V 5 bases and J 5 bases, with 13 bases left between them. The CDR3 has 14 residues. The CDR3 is CASSQPGTNEKLFF. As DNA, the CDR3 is TGTGCCAGCAGTCAACCCGGGACAAATGAAAAACTGTTTTTT.

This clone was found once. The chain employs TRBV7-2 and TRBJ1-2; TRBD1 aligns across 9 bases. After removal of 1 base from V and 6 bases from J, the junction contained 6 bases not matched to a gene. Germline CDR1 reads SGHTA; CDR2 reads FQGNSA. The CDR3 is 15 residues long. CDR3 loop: CASSLGVRQGDGYTF. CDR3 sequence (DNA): TGTGCCAGCAGCTTAGGGGTCCGACAGGGGGATGGCTACACCTTC.

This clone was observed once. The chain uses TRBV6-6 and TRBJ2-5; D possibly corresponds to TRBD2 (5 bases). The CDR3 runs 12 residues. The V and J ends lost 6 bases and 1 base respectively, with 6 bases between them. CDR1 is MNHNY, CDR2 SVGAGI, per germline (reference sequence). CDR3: CASRGSQETQYF. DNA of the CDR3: TGTGCCAGCAGAGGGAGCCAAGAGACCCAGTACTTC.

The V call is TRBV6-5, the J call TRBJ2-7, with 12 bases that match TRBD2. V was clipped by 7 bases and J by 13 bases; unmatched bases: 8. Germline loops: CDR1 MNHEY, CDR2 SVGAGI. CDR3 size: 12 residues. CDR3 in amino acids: CASTEGLAGYYF. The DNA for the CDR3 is TGTGCCAGCACCGAGGGACTAGCGGGCTACTACTTC.

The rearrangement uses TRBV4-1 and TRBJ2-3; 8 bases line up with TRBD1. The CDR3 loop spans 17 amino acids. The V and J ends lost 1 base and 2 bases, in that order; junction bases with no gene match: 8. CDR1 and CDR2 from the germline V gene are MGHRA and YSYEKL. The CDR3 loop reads CASSQGSWTGYTDTQYF. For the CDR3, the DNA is TGCGCCAGCAGCCAAGGGAGTTGGACAGGGTACACAGATACGCAGTATTTT.

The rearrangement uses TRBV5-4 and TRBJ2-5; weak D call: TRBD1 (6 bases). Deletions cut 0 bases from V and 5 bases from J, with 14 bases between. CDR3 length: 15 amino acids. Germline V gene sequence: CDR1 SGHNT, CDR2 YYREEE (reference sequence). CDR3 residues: CASSLDRAARETQYF. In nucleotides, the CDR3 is TGTGCCAGCAGCTTGGACAGGGCGGCGCGGGAGACCCAGTACTTC. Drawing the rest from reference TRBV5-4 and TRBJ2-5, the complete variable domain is ETGVTQSPTHLIKTRGQQVTLRCSSQSGHNTVSWYQQALGQGPQFIFQYYREEENGRGNFPPRFSGLQFPNYSSELNVNALELDDSALYLCASSLDRAARETQYFGPGTRLLVL.

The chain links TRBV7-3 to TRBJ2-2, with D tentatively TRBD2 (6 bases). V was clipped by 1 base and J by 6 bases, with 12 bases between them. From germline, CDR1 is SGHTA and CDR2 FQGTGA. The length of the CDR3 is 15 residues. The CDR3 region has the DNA TGTGCCAGCAGCTTAAGCGGGGCCCCGGCCGGGGAGCTGTTTTTT. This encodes CASSLSGAPAGELFF.

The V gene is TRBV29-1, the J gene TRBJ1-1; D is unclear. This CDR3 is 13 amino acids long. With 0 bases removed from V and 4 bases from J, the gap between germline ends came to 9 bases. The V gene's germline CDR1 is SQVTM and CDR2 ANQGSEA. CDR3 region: CSVEDPGITEAFF. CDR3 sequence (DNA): TGCAGCGTTGAAGATCCGGGGATCACTGAAGCTTTCTTT.

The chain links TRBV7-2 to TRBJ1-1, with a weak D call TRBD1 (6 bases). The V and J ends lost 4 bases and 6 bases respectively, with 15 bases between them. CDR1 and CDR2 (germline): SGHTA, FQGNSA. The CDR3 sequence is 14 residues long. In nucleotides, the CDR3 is TGTGCCAGCAGCTCCCCTCAGGGGTATGCTGAAGCTTTCTTT. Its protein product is CASSSPQGYAEAFF.

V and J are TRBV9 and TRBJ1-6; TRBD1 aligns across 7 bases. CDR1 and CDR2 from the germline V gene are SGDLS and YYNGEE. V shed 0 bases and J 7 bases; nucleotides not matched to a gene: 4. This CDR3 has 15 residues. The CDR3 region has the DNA TGTGCCAGCAGCGTAGAGGGCAGGGGGAATTCACCCCTCCACTTT. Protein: CASSVEGRGNSPLHF.

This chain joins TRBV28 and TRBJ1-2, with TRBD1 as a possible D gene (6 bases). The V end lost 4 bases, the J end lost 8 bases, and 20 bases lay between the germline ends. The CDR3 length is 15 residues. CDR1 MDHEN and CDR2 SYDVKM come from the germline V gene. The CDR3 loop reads CASSSSWTVLRGYTF. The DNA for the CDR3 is TGTGCCAGCAGTTCTTCCTGGACAGTCCTCAGGGGCTACACCTTC.

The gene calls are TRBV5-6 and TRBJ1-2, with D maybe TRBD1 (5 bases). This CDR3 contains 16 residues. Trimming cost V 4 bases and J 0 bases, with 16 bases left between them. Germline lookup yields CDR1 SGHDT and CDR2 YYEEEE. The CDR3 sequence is CASSQGLSPANYGYTF. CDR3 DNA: TGTGCCAGCAGCCAGGGACTCAGCCCCGCTAACTATGGCTACACCTTC.

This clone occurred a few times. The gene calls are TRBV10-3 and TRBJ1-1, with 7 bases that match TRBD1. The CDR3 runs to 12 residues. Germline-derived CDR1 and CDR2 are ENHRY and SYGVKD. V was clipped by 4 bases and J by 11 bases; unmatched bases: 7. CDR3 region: CAISGRGLVAFF. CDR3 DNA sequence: TGTGCCATCAGTGGTAGGGGGCTGGTTGCTTTCTTT.

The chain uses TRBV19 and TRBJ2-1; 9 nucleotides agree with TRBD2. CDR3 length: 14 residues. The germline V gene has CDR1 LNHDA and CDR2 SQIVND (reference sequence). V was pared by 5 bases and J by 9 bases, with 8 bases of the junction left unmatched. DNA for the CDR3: TGTGCCAGTAGTGCTAGCGGGGCCACCTCTGAGCAGTTCTTC. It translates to CASSASGATSEQFF. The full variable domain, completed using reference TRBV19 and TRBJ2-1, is DGGITQSPKYLFRKEGQNVTLSCEQNLNHDAMYWYRQDPGQGLRLIYYSQIVNDFQKGDIAEGYSVSREKKESFPLTVTSAQKNPTAFYLCASSASGATSEQFFGPGTRLTVL.